These T cell receptor beta chains were read from a single sample in a study of cytomegalovirus exposure and HLA in healthy donors. Assay used: immunoSEQ multiplex PCR; TCRdb lists only in-frame clones, some missing. The data show under 150,000 clones, with about 76% seen just once and 3.5% to 4% held by the top ten. Source material: PBMCs. The receptors originated from a man between 18 and 29 years old in good health and CMV-seronegative. Each CDR3 is given with its conserved first and last residue. A D gene is named only where the DNA matches it firmly. A clone size is listed for some rows: how often the clone was seen (once, few, many), or a class if it is expanded.

size: few
D: .
J: TRBJ1-4
V: TRBV7-9
CDR3: CASSPIAGFLGGKLFF
DNA: TGTGCCAGCAGCCCCATCGCTGGTTTTCTAGGGGGAAAACTGTTTTTT

size: .
D: TRBD1
J: TRBJ1-5
V: TRBV2
CDR3: CASSNPGTGSRQPQHF
DNA: TGTGCCAGCAGTAACCCTGGGACAGGCTCACGACAGCCCCAGCATTTT

size: .
D: TRBD1
J: TRBJ2-2
V: TRBV27
CDR3: CASSFDRQGGELFF
DNA: TGTGCCAGCAGCTTCGACAGACAGGGCGGGGAGCTGTTTTTT

size: .
D: TRBD2
J: TRBJ2-1
V: TRBV9
CDR3: CASSTWTSDNEQFF
DNA: TGTGCCAGCAGCACCTGGACTAGTGATAATGAGCAGTTCTTC

size: .
D: TRBD1
J: TRBJ1-1
V: TRBV9
CDR3: CASSLPGTGRNEAFF
DNA: TGTGCCAGCAGTCTTCCGGGGACAGGCCGAAATGAAGCTTTCTTT

size: once
D: .
J: TRBJ1-1
V: TRBV6-5
CDR3: CASSYSISRVEAFF
DNA: TGTGCCAGCAGTTACTCAATTTCGAGGGTAGAAGCTTTCTTT

size: .
D: TRBD1
J: TRBJ2-2
V: TRBV14
CDR3: CASSQFRDSTGELFF
DNA: TGTGCCAGCAGCCAATTCCGGGACAGCACCGGGGAGCTGTTTTTT

size: few
D: TRBD2
J: TRBJ2-1
V: TRBV6-4
CDR3: CASSDFSGRLHEQFF
DNA: TGTGCCAGCAGTGACTTTAGCGGGAGGCTCCATGAGCAGTTCTTC

size: .
D: TRBD2
J: TRBJ2-5
V: TRBV19
CDR3: CASTANGRPQETQYF
DNA: TGTGCCAGTACCGCGAACGGGAGGCCCCAAGAGACCCAGTACTTC

size: .
D: .
J: TRBJ2-1
V: TRBV19
CDR3: CATQRTVPYRVYNEQFF
DNA: TGTGCCACCCAAAGGACAGTCCCCTACCGGGTTTACAATGAGCAGTTCTTC

size: .
D: TRBD1
J: TRBJ1-5
V: TRBV13
CDR3: CASSARGQSNQPQHF
DNA: TGTGCCAGCAGCGCCAGGGGGCAAAGCAATCAGCCCCAGCATTTT

size: .
D: .
J: TRBJ1-3
V: TRBV6-5
CDR3: CASSYFGESGNTIYF
DNA: TGTGCCAGCAGTTACTTCGGGGAATCTGGAAACACCATATATTTT

size: once
D: TRBD2
J: TRBJ2-3
V: TRBV11-3
CDR3: CASSLGVGGGGADTQYF
DNA: TGTGCCAGCAGCTTAGGAGTCGGCGGGGGGGGTGCAGATACGCAGTATTTT

size: .
D: TRBD1
J: TRBJ2-2
V: TRBV29-1
CDR3: CGGQPDTGELFF
DNA: TGCGGGGGACAGCCTGACACCGGGGAGCTGTTTTTT

size: .
D: .
J: TRBJ2-1
V: TRBV5-1
CDR3: CASSLGTLSYNEQFF
DNA: TGCGCCAGCAGCTTGGGCACGTTGAGCTACAATGAGCAGTTCTTC

size: .
D: .
J: TRBJ1-1
V: TRBV19
CDR3: CASSIGRGNTEAFF
DNA: TGTGCCAGTAGTATAGGGCGAGGGAACACTGAAGCTTTCTTT

size: .
D: TRBD1
J: TRBJ2-5
V: TRBV9
CDR3: CASSPWTGPTETQYF
DNA: TGTGCCAGCAGCCCCTGGACAGGGCCCACAGAGACCCAGTACTTC

size: .
D: .
J: TRBJ2-3
V: TRBV30
CDR3: CAWTGALTDTQYF
DNA: TGTGCCTGGACAGGGGCCCTCACAGATACGCAGTATTTT

size: .
D: TRBD1
J: TRBJ2-5
V: TRBV5-1
CDR3: CASSLTGAWGETQYF
DNA: TGCGCCAGCAGCTTAACAGGGGCCTGGGGGGAGACCCAGTACTTC

size: .
D: TRBD1
J: TRBJ2-2
V: TRBV5-1
CDR3: CASSSRPGTGIAAGELFF
DNA: TGCGCCAGCAGCTCTCGTCCCGGGACAGGGATAGCGGCCGGGGAGCTGTTTTTT

size: .
D: .
J: TRBJ1-3
V: TRBV4-2
CDR3: CASSPSGTPSGNTIYF
DNA: TGTGCCAGCAGTCCAAGCGGGACGCCAAGTGGAAACACCATATATTTT

size: once
D: .
J: TRBJ1-5
V: TRBV9
CDR3: CASSASDGFYQPQHF
DNA: TGTGCCAGCAGCGCTAGCGACGGGTTTTATCAGCCCCAGCATTTT

size: .
D: TRBD2
J: TRBJ2-7
V: TRBV10-1
CDR3: CASSEMASGDYEQYF
DNA: TGCGCCAGCAGTGAGATGGCTAGCGGGGACTACGAGCAGTACTTC

size: .
D: TRBD1
J: TRBJ2-2
V: TRBV6-1
CDR3: CASKTGGSDTGELFF
DNA: TGTGCCAGTAAGACAGGGGGCTCGGACACCGGGGAGCTGTTTTTT

size: .
D: TRBD1
J: TRBJ2-2
V: TRBV2
CDR3: CASSDQGAVTGELFF
DNA: TGTGCCAGCAGTGACCAGGGGGCAGTCACCGGGGAGCTGTTTTTT

size: .
D: TRBD1
J: TRBJ1-2
V: TRBV5-1
CDR3: CASSPGGTGSYGYTF
DNA: TGCGCCAGCAGCCCGGGCGGGACAGGTAGCTACGGCTACACCTTC

size: .
D: .
J: TRBJ1-1
V: TRBV7-8
CDR3: CASSFDSREAFF
DNA: TGTGCCAGCAGTTTCGACAGCCGGGAAGCTTTCTTT

size: once
D: TRBD1
J: TRBJ2-7
V: TRBV5-1
CDR3: CASSLGDSVDEQYF
DNA: TGCGCCAGCAGCCTCGGGGACAGCGTCGACGAGCAGTACTTC

size: .
D: .
J: TRBJ1-1
V: TRBV4-1
CDR3: CASRLDSGLGTEAFF
DNA: TGCGCCAGCAGGCTCGACAGCGGGTTGGGCACTGAAGCTTTCTTT

size: few
D: TRBD1
J: TRBJ1-1
V: TRBV5-4
CDR3: CASSLAQGVHAEAFF
DNA: TGTGCCAGCAGCCTTGCCCAGGGGGTTCACGCTGAAGCTTTCTTT

size: .
D: TRBD2
J: TRBJ2-3
V: TRBV5-4
CDR3: CASSLPGAGGTDTQYF
DNA: TGTGCCAGCAGCTTACCGGGAGCGGGAGGCACAGATACGCAGTATTTT

size: .
D: .
J: TRBJ1-5
V: TRBV6-6
CDR3: CASSYPGNNQPQHF
DNA: TGTGCCAGCAGTTATCCGGGGAACAATCAGCCCCAGCATTTT